The clone carrying this TCR beta chain was seen more than once but under ten times. The V gene lost 2 bases and the J gene lost 2 bases, with 21 bases spanning the gap. CDR3 length: 18 amino acids. CDR1 and CDR2 (germline): MNHEY, SVGEGT. This entry is derived from a study of identical twins. MiXCR, applied by TCRdb to the 5' RACE reads, yields one record per CDR3 protein. The profile shows fewer than 250,000 distinct CDR3 sequences, about a sixth of them singletons. These data were also filed under a second study, of T cells expressing NK-cell markers.

V usage is TRBV6-2 or TRBV6-3 and J usage is TRBJ2-5, with a possible D match to TRBD2 (6 bases). The sequencing sample was made of CD8+ T cells sorted from blood. The clonotype comes from a young woman in good health. The CDR3 DNA reads TGTGCCAGCAGTTACCCGCTCTTAGAGACTAGTCATCAAGAGACCCAGTACTTC. It translates to CASSYPLLETSHQETQYF.